This T cell receptor beta chain was profiled in a study of shared clonotypes between healthy human individuals. Naive CD8 populations comprised CD45RO-negative cells positively selected for CCR7, excluding terminally differentiated effector memory CD45RA+ cells. Study-wide points: Sharing across four donors was seen in 4% to 6.5% of naive CD4 clonotypes. Sampling included only blood; tissue repertoires likely differ.

TCRdb's copy holds only in-frame clones and misses some; the assay was immunoSEQ multiplex PCR. The profile shows approximately 2,200,000 clones, under 95% of them singletons. V was pared by 6 bases and J by 3 bases, with 11 bases between. The CDR3 has 13 amino acids. From germline, CDR1 is MNHEY and CDR2 SMNVEV (reference sequence). On this clone: Its matching antigen is unknown.

The chain joins TRBV27 to TRBJ1-2; D not resolved. Sequencing was carried out using naive CD8+ T cells from PBMCs. The receptor comes from a man between 18 and 29 years old in good health. Some clones in this sample may be carry-over from other donors' samples. CDR3 nucleotides: TGTGCCAGCAGCGCCCGGGCCGACTATGGCTACACCTTC. Protein: CASSARADYGYTF.